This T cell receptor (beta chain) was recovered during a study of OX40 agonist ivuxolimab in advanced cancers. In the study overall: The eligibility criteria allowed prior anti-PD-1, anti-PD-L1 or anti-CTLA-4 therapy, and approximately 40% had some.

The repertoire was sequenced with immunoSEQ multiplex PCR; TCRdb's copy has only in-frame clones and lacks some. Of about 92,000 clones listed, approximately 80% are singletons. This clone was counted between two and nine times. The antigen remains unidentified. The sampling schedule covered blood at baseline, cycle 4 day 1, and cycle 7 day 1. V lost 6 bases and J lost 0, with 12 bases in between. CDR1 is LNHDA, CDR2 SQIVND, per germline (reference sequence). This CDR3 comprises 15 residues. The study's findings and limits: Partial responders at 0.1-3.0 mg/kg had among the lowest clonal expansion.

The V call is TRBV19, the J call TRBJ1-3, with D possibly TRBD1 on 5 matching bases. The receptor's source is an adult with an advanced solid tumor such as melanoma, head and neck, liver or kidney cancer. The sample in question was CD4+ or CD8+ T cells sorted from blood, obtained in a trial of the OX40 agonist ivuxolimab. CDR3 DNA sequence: TGTGCCAGTAGCCTACAGGTGCACTCTGGAAACACCATATATTTT. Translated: CASSLQVHSGNTIYF.